Shown below are 24 T cell receptor beta chains from a single sample sequenced in a study of blood T cell repertoires in COVID-19. Sequencing used immunoSEQ multiplex PCR; TCRdb keeps in-frame clones, though not all of them. The table shows 250,000 or so clones, with about 89% occurring only once. Source material: peripheral blood. The receptors shown here come from a man aged 40-49 years with active or convalescent COVID-19.

This clone was recorded only once. This chain joins TRBV7-2 and TRBJ1-1; the D is unclear. Germline lookup yields CDR1 SGHTA and CDR2 FQGNSA. V lost 1 base and J lost 4, with 16 bases in between. The CDR3 consists of 16 residues. The CDR3 spells CASSLGIGQEGTEAFF. The CDR3, as DNA: TGTGCCAGCAGCTTAGGAATCGGGCAGGAGGGCACTGAAGCTTTCTTT.

The V gene is TRBV5-1, the J gene TRBJ2-3; 7 nucleotides align to TRBD1. V was pared by 1 base and J by 1 base, with 6 bases of the junction left unmatched. The germline CDR1 and CDR2 sequences are SGHRS and YFSETQ. The CDR3 has 16 residues. DNA for the CDR3: TGCGCCAGCAGCTTGCTGGGACAGAAGGGCACAGATACGCAGTATTTT. Translated: CASSLLGQKGTDTQYF.

The rearrangement uses TRBV15 and TRBJ2-5; TRBD1 agrees at 8 bases. The V gene's germline CDR1 is LNHNV and CDR2 YYDKDF (reference sequence). The V and J ends lost 6 bases and 5 bases, in that order; junction bases with no gene match: 5. There are 13 residues in the CDR3. CDR3 DNA: TGTGCCACCAGTGGACAGGGTCGTGAGACCCAGTACTTC. Translation gives CATSGQGRETQYF.

The V gene is TRBV6-5, the J gene TRBJ1-2, with 7 bases identical to TRBD1. Germline-derived CDR1 and CDR2 are MNHEY and SVGAGI. CDR3 length equals 13 residues. V lost 6 bases and J lost 4; bases outside the gene matches: 5. The CDR3 region is CASSRTGIYGYTF. The DNA for the CDR3 is TGTGCCAGCAGCCGGACAGGAATCTATGGCTACACCTTC.

This clone appeared once. V is TRBV7-9 and J is TRBJ2-4; weak D call: TRBD2 (6 bases). Germline V gene sequence: CDR1 SEHNR, CDR2 FQNEAQ (reference sequence). Trimming cost V 4 bases and J 7 bases, with 14 bases left between them. The CDR3 contains 14 residues. The CDR3 here is CASSWGSEGNIQYF. In DNA form, the CDR3 reads TGTGCCAGCAGCTGGGGATCGGAGGGTAACATTCAGTACTTC.

The V gene is TRBV19, the J gene TRBJ1-2; TRBD1 agrees at 8 bases. Germline-derived CDR1 and CDR2 are LNHDA and SQIVND (reference sequence). The ends lost 7 bases at V and 8 bases at J; junction bases unmatched: 9. The CDR3 has 13 residues. The CDR3 here is CASTPDRENGYTF. CDR3 DNA sequence: TGTGCCAGTACACCGGACAGGGAGAACGGCTACACCTTC.

V usage is TRBV11-3 and J usage is TRBJ1-4; 7 bases are a match to TRBD1. This CDR3 has 15 amino acids. Germline V gene data show CDR1 as SGHNT and CDR2 as YENEEA. With 0 bases clipped from V and 4 bases from J, the junction kept 2 bases outside the gene matches. CDR3 DNA sequence: TGTGCCAGCAGCTTAGACGGGACAGTTAATGAAAAACTGTTTTTT. It is translated as CASSLDGTVNEKLFF.

This rearrangement joins TRBV28 to TRBJ1-5; no clear D. The germline V and J ends were trimmed by 6 bases and 0 bases, with 15 bases remaining between them. CDR3 length: 16 amino acids. The germline V gene encodes CDR1 MDHEN and CDR2 SYDVKM. CDR3 sequence reads: CASRRPTGNSNQPQHF. As DNA, the CDR3 is TGTGCCAGCAGGCGACCGACGGGGAATAGCAATCAGCCCCAGCATTTT.

The J gene is TRBJ2-1, the V gene TRBV2; 7 positions match TRBD1. V lost 4 bases to trimming and J lost 0 bases; unmatched junction nucleotides: 6. Germline CDR1 reads SNHLY; CDR2 reads FYNNEI. The CDR3 has 16 amino acids. CDR3 nucleotides: TGTGCCAGCAGTGGGGGACAGCATAGCTCCTACAATGAGCAGTTCTTC. Translated, it gives CASSGGQHSSYNEQFF.

This CDR3 reads CASSDLQGNQPQHF. As DNA, the CDR3 is TGTGCCAGCAGTGATTTACAGGGGAATCAGCCCCAGCATTTT. J is TRBJ1-5 and V is TRBV6-1; 7 bases match TRBD1. The CDR3 consists of 14 residues. Germline loops: CDR1 MNHNS, CDR2 SASEGT. Unmatched junction bases numbered 3, after V lost 3 bases and J lost 4 bases.

In this sample, this clone turned up a few times. The chain is built from TRBV2 and TRBJ1-3, with D possibly matching TRBD1 (6 bases). Trimming left V 8 bases short and J 0 bases short, with 11 bases between. The CDR3 is made up of 14 amino acids. The germline CDR1 and CDR2 sequences are SNHLY and FYNNEI. The CDR3 bases are TGTGCCAGCGGGGACATCCACTCTGGAAACACCATATATTTT. Its translation is CASGDIHSGNTIYF.

The rearrangement joins TRBV6-4 to TRBJ1-2; D not resolved. The CDR3 has 13 amino acids. CDR1 and CDR2 (germline): MRHNA, SNTAGT. Trimming shortened V by 4 bases and J by 2 bases, and 8 bases separated the two germline ends. CDR3 region: CASSVPGNYGYTF. DNA of the CDR3: TGTGCCAGCAGTGTACCAGGAAACTATGGCTACACCTTC.

The chain has TRBV19 and TRBJ2-5; perhaps TRBD2 as D (5 bases). Germline V gene sequence: CDR1 LNHDA, CDR2 SQIVND (reference sequence). Between the trimmed V and J ends, which lost 6 bases and 5 bases, there was a span of 16 bases. The length of the CDR3 is 14 residues. CDR3 coding DNA: TGTGCCAGTAGCCGTAGCGTCAAAAAGGAGACCCAGTACTTC. This gives the protein CASSRSVKKETQYF.

The J gene is TRBJ1-3, the V gene TRBV6-5; 7 bases are a match to TRBD1. This CDR3 is built from 15 residues. Germline trimming cut 5 bases from V and 4 bases from J; bases unmatched to any gene: 8. Germline V gene lookup returns CDR1 MNHEY and CDR2 SVGAGI. CDR3 region: CASSPVPGQGNTIYF. The CDR3 coding sequence is TGTGCCAGCAGTCCTGTACCGGGACAGGGAAACACCATATATTTT.

The rearrangement joins TRBV6-5 to TRBJ1-2; 10 nucleotides line up with TRBD1. The trim removed 5 bases at V and 7 bases at J, leaving 7 bases unmatched. CDR3 length: 14 amino acids. In germline, CDR1 is MNHEY, CDR2 SVGAGI. The CDR3 DNA reads as TGTGCCAGCAGTAGCCGGGACAGGGGAGGTGGCTACACCTTC. Translation: CASSSRDRGGGYTF.

V and J are TRBV5-6 and TRBJ1-1, with D unresolved. CDR3 length: 14 amino acids. CDR1 and CDR2 (germline): SGHDT, YYEEEE. The ends were cut back, 0 bases at V and 7 bases at J, with 13 bases in the middle. The CDR3 is CASSLAGGRHEAFF. CDR3 coding DNA: TGTGCCAGCAGCTTGGCCGGTGGGCGCCATGAAGCTTTCTTT.

The rearrangement links TRBV27 to TRBJ2-1; D ambiguous. The CDR3 loop spans 15 amino acids. Per germline, CDR1 MNHEY and CDR2 SMNVEV (reference sequence). With 1 base removed from V and 1 base from J, the gap between germline ends came to 8 bases. The chain's CDR3 is CASSLLAASYNEQFF. Written as DNA, the CDR3 is TGTGCCAGCAGTTTATTGGCAGCGTCCTACAATGAGCAGTTCTTC.

The J gene is TRBJ2-1, the V gene TRBV5-4, with TRBD2 matching 9 bases. Germline V gives CDR1 SGHNT, CDR2 YYREEE (reference sequence). Losses at the gene ends were 1 base for V and 4 bases for J; bases not matched to a gene: 6. This CDR3 comprises 16 residues. The CDR3 loop reads CASSLQLAGPYNEQFF. CDR3 in DNA: TGTGCCAGCAGCTTGCAACTAGCGGGCCCTTACAATGAGCAGTTCTTC. The whole variable domain, remainder taken from reference TRBV5-4 and TRBJ2-1, is ETGVTQSPTHLIKTRGQQVTLRCSSQSGHNTVSWYQQALGQGPQFIFQYYREEENGRGNFPPRFSGLQFPNYSSELNVNALELDDSALYLCASSLQLAGPYNEQFFGPGTRLTVL.

The chain combines TRBV19 with TRBJ1-4; D is unclear. The CDR3 runs 13 residues. The V and J ends lost 6 bases and 7 bases respectively, with 12 bases between them. Germline loops: CDR1 LNHDA, CDR2 SQIVND (reference sequence). The CDR3 here is CASSDQRGEKLFF. DNA for the CDR3: TGTGCCAGTAGCGACCAGCGGGGTGAAAAACTGTTTTTT.

This clone was seen just once. The chain couples TRBV4-1 to TRBJ1-1; no reliable D call. The CDR3 is 15 amino acids. From germline, CDR1 is MGHRA and CDR2 YSYEKL. V was trimmed by 6 bases and J by 0 bases, leaving 14 bases between them. The CDR3 DNA sequence: TGCGCCAGCAGACTTTCGAAAGTCATGAACACTGAAGCTTTCTTT. Residues: CASRLSKVMNTEAFF.

CDR3 sequence (DNA): TGTGCCAGCACCAGAACAGGTTCCCAAGAGACCCAGTACTTC. It encodes CASTRTGSQETQYF. The chain has TRBV6-5 and TRBJ2-5; possibly TRBD1 for D (5 bases). Germline assignment: CDR1 MNHEY and CDR2 SVGAGI. V was cut by 7 bases and J by 1 base, with 13 bases left in between. This CDR3 spans 14 amino acids.

The chain joins TRBV6-1 to TRBJ1-1, with 8 bases matching TRBD1. CDR3 length: 15 amino acids. With V trimmed by 1 base and J by 3 bases, 4 bases remained unmatched. Germline loops: CDR1 MNHNS, CDR2 SASEGT. The DNA of the CDR3 is TGTGCCAGCAGTGAAGACCCAGGGGGCGACACTGAAGCTTTCTTT. The encoded protein is CASSEDPGGDTEAFF.

The V gene is TRBV28, the J gene TRBJ1-2; 8 nucleotides agree with TRBD1. Trimming cost V 4 bases and J 8 bases; bases outside gene matches: 12. CDR3 length: 15 residues. Germline loops: CDR1 MDHEN, CDR2 SYDVKM. The chain's CDR3 is CASSSPGAGGYGYTF. As DNA, the CDR3 is TGTGCCAGCAGTTCCCCGGGGGCAGGGGGCTACGGCTACACCTTC.

The chain carries TRBV19 and TRBJ2-5, with TRBD2 identical over 9 bases. Unmatched junction bases numbered 12, after V lost 3 bases and J lost 4 bases. CDR3 length: 17 amino acids. Per germline, CDR1 LNHDA and CDR2 SQIVND (reference sequence). CDR3 nucleotide sequence: TGTGCCAGTAGTATCGGGTTAGCGGGAGCGGGGCGAGAGACCCAGTACTTC. This gives the protein CASSIGLAGAGRETQYF.